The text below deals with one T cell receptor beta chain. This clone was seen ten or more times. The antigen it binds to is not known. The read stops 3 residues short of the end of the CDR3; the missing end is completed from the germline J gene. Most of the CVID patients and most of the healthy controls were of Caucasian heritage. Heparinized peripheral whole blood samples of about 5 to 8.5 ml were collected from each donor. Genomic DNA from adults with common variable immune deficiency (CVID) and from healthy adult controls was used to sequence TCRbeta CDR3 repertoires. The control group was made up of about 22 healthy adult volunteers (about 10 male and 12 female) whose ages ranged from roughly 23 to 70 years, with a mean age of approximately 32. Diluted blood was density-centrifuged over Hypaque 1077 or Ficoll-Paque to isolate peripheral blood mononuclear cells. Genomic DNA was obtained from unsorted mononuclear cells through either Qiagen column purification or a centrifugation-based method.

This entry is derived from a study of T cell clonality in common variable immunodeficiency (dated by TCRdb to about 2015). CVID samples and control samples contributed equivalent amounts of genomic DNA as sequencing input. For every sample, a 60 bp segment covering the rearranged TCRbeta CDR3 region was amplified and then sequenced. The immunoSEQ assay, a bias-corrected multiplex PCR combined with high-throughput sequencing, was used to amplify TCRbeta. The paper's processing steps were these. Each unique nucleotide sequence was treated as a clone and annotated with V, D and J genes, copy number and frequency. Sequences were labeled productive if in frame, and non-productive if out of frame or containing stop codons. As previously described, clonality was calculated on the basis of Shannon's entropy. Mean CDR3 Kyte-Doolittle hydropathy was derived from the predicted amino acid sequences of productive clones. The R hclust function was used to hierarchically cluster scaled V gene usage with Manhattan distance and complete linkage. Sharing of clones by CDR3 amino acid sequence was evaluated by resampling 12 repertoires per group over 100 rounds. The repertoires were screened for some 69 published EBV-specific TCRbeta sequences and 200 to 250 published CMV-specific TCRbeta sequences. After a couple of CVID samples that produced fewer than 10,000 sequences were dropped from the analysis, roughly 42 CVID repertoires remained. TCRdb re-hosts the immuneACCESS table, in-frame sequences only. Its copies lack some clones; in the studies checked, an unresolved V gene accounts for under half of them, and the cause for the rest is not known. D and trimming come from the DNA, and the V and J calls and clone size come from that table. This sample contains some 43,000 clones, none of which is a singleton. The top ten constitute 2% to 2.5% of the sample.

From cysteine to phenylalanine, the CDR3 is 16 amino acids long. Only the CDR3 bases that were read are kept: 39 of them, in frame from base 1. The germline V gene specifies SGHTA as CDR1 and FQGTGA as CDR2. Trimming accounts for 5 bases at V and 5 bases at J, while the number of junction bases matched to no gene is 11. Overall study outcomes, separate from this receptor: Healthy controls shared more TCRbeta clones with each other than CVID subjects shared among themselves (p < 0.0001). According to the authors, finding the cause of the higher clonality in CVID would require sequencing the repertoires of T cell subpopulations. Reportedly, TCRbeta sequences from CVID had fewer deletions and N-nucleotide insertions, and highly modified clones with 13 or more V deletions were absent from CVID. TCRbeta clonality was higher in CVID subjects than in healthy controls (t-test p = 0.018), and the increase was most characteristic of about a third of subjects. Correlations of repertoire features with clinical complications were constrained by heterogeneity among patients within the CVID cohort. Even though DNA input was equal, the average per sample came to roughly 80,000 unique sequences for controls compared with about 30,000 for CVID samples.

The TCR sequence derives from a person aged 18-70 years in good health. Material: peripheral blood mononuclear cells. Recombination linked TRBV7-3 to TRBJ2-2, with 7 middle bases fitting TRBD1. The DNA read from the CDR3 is TGTGCCAGCAGCCCAATGGCGACAGGGTGGACCGGGGAG. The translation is CASSPMATGWTGE. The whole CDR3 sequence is CASSPMATGWTGELFF.